These T cell receptor beta chains were read from a single sample in a study of neoadjuvant anti-PD-1 for oral cavity cancer. Method: immunoSEQ multiplex PCR; TCRdb's copy keeps in-frame clones and lacks some. The sample has thousands of clones, 60% to 75% seen once. The sample in question was PBMCs, obtained after nivolumab (anti-PD-1) treatment. All receptors come from a person aged 35-79 years with oral cavity squamous cell carcinoma. Each CDR3 is given with its conserved first and last residue.

TRBV28	TRBJ1-2	CASGNKVYGYTF
TRBV15	TRBJ2-7	CATSTTGDEQYF
TRBV4-3	TRBJ1-2	CASSQGRLARHGYTF
TRBV19	TRBJ2-3	CASKNINQGTTTDTQYF
TRBV13	TRBJ2-3	CASSLGPLAGGSTDTQYF
TRBV7-2	TRBJ1-6	CASSFDRNNSPLHF
TRBV5-4	TRBJ1-2	CASSRTGDYGYTF
TRBV19	TRBJ2-3	CASSPNTDTQYF
TRBV5-1	TRBJ1-4	CASSLGTGGREKLFF
TRBV5-1	TRBJ1-1	CASSLGVNTEAFF
TRBV29-1	TRBJ1-1	CSVIQVTEAFF
TRBV9	TRBJ1-6	CASSVGYSGGFSPLHF
TRBV6-6	TRBJ2-7	CASSYPDGPSYEQYF
TRBV7-8	TRBJ1-3	CASSLTVAAGIGNTIYF
TRBV10-2	TRBJ2-7	CASRPGLAGGKVSYEQYF
TRBV10-2	TRBJ2-3	CASSAPGLAGDTQYF
TRBV7-9	TRBJ2-7	CASSLASGVTLTTYEQYF
TRBV18	TRBJ2-3	CASSALASTDTQYF
TRBV5-1	TRBJ2-1	CASRETGANRVNEQFF
TRBV2	TRBJ1-5	CASSLDRSNQPQHF
TRBV7-2	TRBJ2-3	CASSIDRGAQYF
TRBV6-1	TRBJ2-1	CASSEGTSGGNEQFF
TRBV5-6	TRBJ1-5	CASSLDDQPQHF
TRBV7-2	TRBJ2-1	CASSLMKGSYNEQFF
TRBV7-9	TRBJ2-3	CASSLTVEGTDTQYF
TRBV7-8	TRBJ2-2	CASSLDLLGSGELFF
TRBV9	TRBJ1-1	CASSQDRDTEAFF
TRBV7-6	TRBJ2-1	CASSSPGTSVASSYNEQFF
TRBV19	TRBJ2-2	CASSIAVGNTGELFF
TRBV6-1	TRBJ1-1	CASTVQKNTEAFF
TRBV9	TRBJ2-5	CASSVGASGGVEETQYF
TRBV7-9	TRBJ1-1	CASSPPDVAEAFF
TRBV4-1	TRBJ2-2	CASSQAGLAGPRTGELFF
TRBV5-5	TRBJ2-3	CASSSGGPSDTQYF
TRBV19	TRBJ2-7	CASRPTGSDEQYF
TRBV9	TRBJ2-7	CASSVDDRGRRQYF
TRBV9	TRBJ2-2	CASSVSGGYGGELFF
TRBV11-2	TRBJ1-4	CASSRTTGGMGEKLFF
TRBV25-1	TRBJ1-3	CASSPRDMTGNTIYF
TRBV21-1	TRBJ1-5	CASSRPDRGVLSNQPQHF
TRBV6-4	TRBJ2-2	CARGEGSNTGELFF
TRBV11-3	TRBJ1-3	CASSGSGNTIYF
TRBV6-1	TRBJ1-1	CAGTSRQFDTEAFF
TRBV7-3	TRBJ2-3	CASSLTALAGVTDTQYF
TRBV5-6	TRBJ2-2	CASSPTENTGELFF
TRBV9	TRBJ2-7	CASSATGTGSSYEQYF
TRBV6-1	TRBJ1-5	CASSEGRGGYSNQPQHF
TRBV5-1	TRBJ2-3	CASSLEPLPLVGGLTDTQYF
TRBV7-9	TRBJ2-5	CASSSRRGSQETQYF
TRBV2	TRBJ1-5	CASSVDNSNQPQHF
TRBV4-1	TRBJ2-7	CASSQVDAGGYEQYF